The 20 T cell receptor beta chains presented below share a single source sample, sequenced in a study of CD8 T cells in ankylosing spondylitis. Their cognate antigens are unknown. Overall study results and limits: There was a TCR beta motif, made of several highly homologous variants, that appeared characteristic of ankylosing spondylitis blood.

TCRdb analysed the 5' RACE reads with MiXCR anew, one entry per CDR3 protein. The table has 400,000 to 450,000 distinct CDR3 sequences, more than 15% seen once. What was sequenced was blood, either unsorted or a sorted T cell fraction (not recorded which). The origin of the receptors is a male donor with ankylosing spondylitis.

The J gene is TRBJ1-1, the V gene TRBV11-2; TRBD1 is a possible D gene (6 bases). CDR3 length: 14 amino acids. Germline V lookup: CDR1 SGHAT, CDR2 FQNNGV. Trimming left V 2 bases short and J 4 bases short, with 11 bases between. CDR3 amino acids: CASSLNRVGTEAFF. The CDR3 coding sequence is TGTGCCAGCAGCTTAAACAGGGTGGGCACTGAAGCTTTCTTT.

The V call is TRBV29-1, the J call TRBJ1-3; D gene unclear. CDR1 and CDR2 (germline): SQVTM, ANQGSEA. The CDR3 is 12 residues long. Trimming removed 6 bases at V and 2 bases at J, with 8 bases between. The CDR3 bases are TGCAGCGTATTGTCAGCTGGAAACACCATATATTTT. This codes for CSVLSAGNTIYF.

This chain connects TRBV7-8 to TRBJ2-1, with a weak D call TRBD2 (6 bases). Trimming removed 2 bases at V and 10 bases at J, with 21 bases between. The CDR3 spans 16 residues. Germline V gene sequence: CDR1 SGHVS, CDR2 FQNEAQ. The CDR3 DNA reads as TGTGCCAGCAGCTTATCCCATGAGACTAGGGGTCGGGAGCAGTTCTTC. This translates into CASSLSHETRGREQFF. Combining the CDR3 with reference TRBV7-8 and TRBJ2-1 gives the whole variable domain GAGVSQSPRYKVAKRGQDVALRCDPISGHVSLFWYQQALGQGPEFLTYFQNEAQLDKSGLPSDRFFAERPEGSVSTLKIQRTQQEDSAVYLCASSLSHETRGREQFFGPGTRLTVL.

This clonotype has a count of ten or more. This chain uses TRBV5-1 with TRBJ2-5; maybe TRBD1 (5 bases). The germline V gene has CDR1 SGHRS and CDR2 YFSETQ. The V and J ends lost 4 bases and 0 bases respectively, with 10 bases between them. The CDR3 consists of 14 residues. The CDR3 sequence: CASSGTGNQETQYF. Here the CDR3 DNA reads TGCGCCAGCAGCGGTACAGGCAACCAAGAGACCCAGTACTTC.

The V gene is TRBV20-1, the J gene TRBJ2-1; TRBD2 matches at 8 bases. CDR1 is DFQATT, CDR2 SNEGSKA, per germline (reference sequence). The trim removed 6 bases at V and 8 bases at J, leaving 18 bases unmatched. The CDR3 is 16 residues long. CDR3 region: CSAATPGGLVVDEQFF. The CDR3 region has the DNA TGCAGTGCCGCGACCCCGGGGGGACTAGTAGTCGATGAGCAGTTCTTC.

V gene TRBV15 combines with J gene TRBJ2-7, with D possibly TRBD1 on 6 matching bases. V shed 1 base and J shed 4 bases, with 14 bases lying between them. CDR1 and CDR2 from the germline V gene are LNHNV and YYDKDF (reference sequence). This CDR3 region has 15 residues. Here the CDR3 reads CATSRGPGQQYEQYF. The CDR3 nucleotides read TGTGCCACCAGCAGAGGCCCCGGACAGCAGTACGAGCAGTACTTC.

This chain connects TRBV12-3 or TRBV12-4 to TRBJ2-3, with 7 nucleotides matching TRBD2. The V segment lost 0 bases and the J segment 2 bases; nucleotides outside the gene matches: 5. This CDR3 contains 16 residues. The CDR3 sequence: CASSLALGGDTDTQYF. The CDR3 DNA sequence: TGTGCCAGCAGTTTAGCACTGGGGGGGGACACAGATACGCAGTATTTT.

This clonotype was observed a handful of times. The chain is built from TRBV3-1 and TRBJ1-2; unclear D gene. V was trimmed by 4 bases and J by 7 bases, leaving 13 bases between them. Germline CDR1 is LGHDT and CDR2 is YNNKEL (reference sequence). The CDR3 contains 13 residues. The CDR3 here is CASSPRTWGGYTF. The CDR3 DNA reads as TGTGCCAGCAGCCCAAGGACGTGGGGTGGCTACACCTTC.

This CDR3 is CSVQTGAFRDTEAFF. CDR3 in DNA: TGCAGCGTACAGACAGGGGCGTTTCGGGACACTGAAGCTTTCTTT. The chain recombines TRBV29-1 with TRBJ1-1, with 8 bases aligning to TRBD1. V shed 6 bases and J 3 bases; nucleotides not matched to a gene: 12. Germline V gene lookup returns CDR1 SQVTM and CDR2 ANQGSEA. This CDR3 comprises 15 residues.

This clonotype has a handful of counts. V is TRBV12-5 and J is TRBJ2-2; 8 nucleotides agree with TRBD1. The CDR3 covers 15 residues. CDR1 LGHNT and CDR2 FRNRAP come from the germline V gene. The V gene end was trimmed by 1 base and the J gene end by 8 bases; junction bases not matched to a gene: 6. The DNA for the CDR3 is TGTGCTAGTGGTTTGGCCAGGGGGCGCGGGGGGGAGCTGTTTTTT. It specifies CASGLARGRGGELFF.

This clonotype has a count of ten or more. This chain uses TRBV12-3 or TRBV12-4 with TRBJ1-1; 10 bases are shared with TRBD1. The V and J ends lost 3 bases and 4 bases, in that order; junction bases with no gene match: 11. There are 17 residues in the CDR3. This chain's CDR3 is CASSLAGTGATVTEAFF. The DNA of the CDR3 is TGTGCCAGCAGTTTGGCCGGGACAGGGGCCACGGTCACTGAAGCTTTCTTT.

The gene calls are TRBV19 and TRBJ1-1; no definite D call. This CDR3 has 13 amino acids. The ends were cut back, 9 bases at V and 5 bases at J, with 16 bases in the middle. Germline CDR1 reads LNHDA; CDR2 reads SQIVND (reference sequence). The CDR3 DNA reads TGTGCCAGCGAAAAGCGGGGAAGGACTGAAGCTTTCTTT. It translates to CASEKRGRTEAFF.

The gene calls are TRBV20-1 and TRBJ1-1; D is perhaps TRBD1 (5 bases). Looked up from germline, CDR1 is DFQATT and CDR2 is SNEGSKA (reference sequence). The CDR3 contains 14 residues. The V end was cut by 0 bases, the J end by 4 bases, with 12 bases between. CDR3 region: CSARDQGRSTEAFF. Written as DNA, the CDR3 is TGCAGTGCTAGAGACCAGGGAAGGAGCACTGAAGCTTTCTTT.

The J gene is TRBJ1-1, the V gene TRBV5-4, with 9 bases fitting TRBD1. This CDR3 region has 14 residues. V was pared by 4 bases and J by 5 bases, with 6 bases of the junction left unmatched. Per germline, CDR1 SGHNT and CDR2 YYREEE (reference sequence). The CDR3 DNA follows: TGTGCCAGCAGCCAGGTCGACAGGGGGACTGAAGCTTTCTTT. It translates to CASSQVDRGTEAFF.

The chain combines TRBV5-1 with TRBJ1-2; TRBD1 aligns across 7 bases. The CDR3 totals 13 residues. V was clipped by 4 bases and J by 4 bases; unmatched bases: 4. The germline CDR1 and CDR2 sequences are SGHRS and YFSETQ. This chain's CDR3 is CASSGTDTYGYTF. DNA for the CDR3: TGCGCCAGCAGCGGGACAGATACCTATGGCTACACCTTC. The full variable domain, with the rest looked up from reference TRBV5-1 and TRBJ1-2, is KAGVTQTPRYLIKTRGQQVTLSCSPISGHRSVSWYQQTPGQGLQFLFEYFSETQRNKGNFPGRFSGRQFSNSRSEMNVSTLELGDSALYLCASSGTDTYGYTFGSGTRLTVV.

This rearrangement joins TRBV7-9 to TRBJ1-2; possible D gene TRBD1, 6 bases. The CDR3 has 16 residues. Germline CDR1 reads SEHNR; CDR2 reads FQNEAQ (reference sequence). With 3 bases removed from V and 4 bases from J, the gap between germline ends came to 18 bases. The CDR3 bases are TGTGCCAGCAGCTTCGCTGGACAGTCGTCTGGCTATGGCTACACCTTC. Encoded protein: CASSFAGQSSGYGYTF.

In this sample, this clonotype turned up many times. The J gene is TRBJ2-1, the V gene TRBV12-3 or TRBV12-4, with D maybe TRBD2 (6 bases). The CDR3 sequence is 15 residues long. The V end was cut by 5 bases, the J end by 2 bases, with 13 bases between. The DNA for the CDR3 is TGTGCCAGCAGTATTGAGCGGGCCCCCTACAATGAGCAGTTCTTC. Translated: CASSIERAPYNEQFF.

This clonotype was recorded many times. This sequence joins TRBV28 and TRBJ2-1, with D tentatively TRBD1 or TRBD2 (5 bases each). The CDR3 sequence is 15 residues long. Trimming pared 8 bases from V and 3 bases from J, leaving 17 bases between. Germline V gene sequence: CDR1 MDHEN, CDR2 SYDVKM. CDR3 coding DNA: TGTGCCAGCTCCGGGACCTCCAAAAACTACAATGAGCAGTTCTTC. Translation: CASSGTSKNYNEQFF.

The chain uses TRBV12-3 or TRBV12-4 and TRBJ1-3, with D hard to call. V was clipped by 3 bases and J by 0 bases, with 9 bases between them. The CDR3 runs 15 residues. CDR3 DNA: TGTGCCAGCAGTTTCTGGCCGAACTCTGGAAACACCATATATTTT. It translates to CASSFWPNSGNTIYF.

This rearrangement joins TRBV3-1 to TRBJ2-7; 9 bases line up with TRBD2. The CDR3 sequence is 13 residues long. V shed 6 bases, J shed 4 bases, and the junction held 4 bases outside the gene matches. CDR1 and CDR2 (germline): LGHDT, YNNKEL (reference sequence). The CDR3 bases are TGTGCCAGCAGTAGCGGGAGAGGTTACGAGCAGTACTTC. This sequence encodes CASSSGRGYEQYF.